Shown below are 4 T cell receptor beta chains from a single sample sequenced in a study of cytomegalovirus exposure and HLA in healthy donors. The PCR used 60 Vbeta and 13 Jbeta primers. Here immunoSEQ multiplex PCR was the method, and the copy in TCRdb shows in-frame clones only, minus some. The table shows about 140,000 clones, with under 80% occurring only once. Sequenced material: PBMCs. Receptors were obtained from a male donor in good health and CMV-seronegative.

In this sample, this clone turned up a few times. The CDR3 here is CASSRTRRGNTGELFF. Here the CDR3 DNA reads TGTGCCAGCAGCCGCACAAGGAGGGGAAACACCGGGGAGCTGTTTTTT. The gene calls are TRBV5-4 and TRBJ2-2, with D perhaps TRBD2 (6 bases). V was clipped by 4 bases and J by 2 bases, with 15 bases between them. This CDR3 has 16 residues. CDR1 is SGHNT and CDR2 is YYREEE in the germline V gene (reference sequence).

The V call is TRBV30, the J call TRBJ1-2, with 8 bases fitting TRBD1. V lost 3 bases, J lost 8 bases, and 17 bases stayed unmatched. Germline CDR1 reads GTSNPN; CDR2 reads SVGIG (reference sequence). This CDR3 has 16 amino acids. CDR3 loop: CAWSAGGWQGAVGYTF. The CDR3 coding sequence is TGTGCCTGGAGCGCCGGTGGTTGGCAGGGGGCTGTGGGCTACACCTTC.

The chain uses TRBV30 and TRBJ2-5; TRBD2 matches at 7 bases. Losses at the gene ends were 4 bases for V and 5 bases for J; bases not matched to a gene: 13. The CDR3 contains 15 residues. Germline CDR1 reads GTSNPN; CDR2 reads SVGIG (reference sequence). The CDR3 nucleotides read TGTGCCTGGACCGCCAACGGACTAGTTGTGGAGACCCAGTACTTC. Translating it yields CAWTANGLVVETQYF.

CDR3 DNA sequence: TGCGCCAGCAGCCGTCCTCCGCGACTAGCGGGTTTGAATGAGCAGTTCTTC. Translation: CASSRPPRLAGLNEQFF. The chain couples TRBV4-1 to TRBJ2-1; TRBD2 aligns across 10 bases. V shed 4 bases, J shed 7 bases, and the junction held 13 bases outside the gene matches. Germline-derived CDR1 and CDR2 are MGHRA and YSYEKL. This CDR3 is built from 17 residues.